Below, 18 T cell receptor beta chains from the same sample are listed, as sequenced in a study of T cells in Graves' hyperthyroidism and ophthalmopathy (dated by TCRdb to about 2019). Library method: multiplex PCR. Instrument used: Illumina HiSeq 2000. The TCR beta CDR3 regions were amplified from the RNA transcripts. The first round of RT-PCR for the TCR CDR3 was performed with the HTBI primer set and the Qiagen OneStep RT-PCR kit. The public reads were run again by TCRdb, first through fastp at Q25 and then through MiXCR, and only productive beta chains were kept. CDR3 protein duplicates are merged, each entry listing the most common genes and DNA. The sample records about 610,000 distinct CDR3 sequences, about 15% of which are singletons. The ten top clones hold approximately 4.2% of the sample. Sequencing was carried out using blood. These receptors all stem from a middle-aged woman with Graves' ophthalmopathy.

The table lists this clonotype with a few counts. CDR3 sequence: CASSPTGTEQYF. The CDR3 region has the DNA TGTGCCAGCAGCCCCACAGGAACCGAGCAGTACTTC. The J gene is TRBJ2-7, the V gene TRBV28; a weak D match, TRBD1 (5 bases). CDR1 is MDHEN and CDR2 is SYDVKM in the germline V gene. This CDR3 contains 12 residues. Between the trimmed V and J ends, which lost 6 bases and 6 bases, there was a span of 12 bases.

The chain recombines TRBV28 with TRBJ2-5, with D uncertain. Trimming shortened V by 6 bases and J by 0 bases, and 11 bases separated the two germline ends. This CDR3 is built from 14 residues. Germline V gives CDR1 MDHEN, CDR2 SYDVKM. The CDR3 loop reads CASRPARYQETQYF. The CDR3, as DNA: TGTGCCAGCAGGCCTGCCCGGTACCAAGAGACCCAGTACTTC.

The chain recombines TRBV29-1 with TRBJ2-5, with D uncertain. Germline-derived CDR1 and CDR2 are SQVTM and ANQGSEA. The CDR3 runs 12 residues. Trimming cost V 7 bases and J 0 bases, with 9 bases left between them. Written as DNA, the CDR3 is TGCAGCGGGGGAAGGGACCAAGAGACCCAGTACTTC. Its translation: CSGGRDQETQYF.

This clonotype was picked up a small number of times. The J gene is TRBJ2-2, the V gene TRBV6-2 or TRBV6-3; 8 bases match TRBD1. CDR1 and CDR2 (germline): MNHEY, SVGEGT. The V segment lost 6 bases and the J segment 5 bases; nucleotides outside the gene matches: 8. This CDR3 comprises 15 residues. In DNA form, the CDR3 reads TGTGCCAGCAGCGACAGGGGTGGTTGGACCGGGGAGCTGTTTTTT. This codes for CASSDRGGWTGELFF.

This clonotype was counted at least ten times. The chain links TRBV28 to TRBJ2-7; D may be TRBD1 (6 bases). V was clipped by 6 bases and J by 4 bases, with 19 bases between them. The CDR3 contains 15 residues. CDR1 and CDR2 (germline): MDHEN, SYDVKM. The CDR3 protein is CASRPIRGPGYEQYF. For the CDR3, the DNA is TGTGCCAGCAGACCTATCAGGGGACCGGGGTACGAGCAGTACTTC.

This clonotype appeared once. The V call is TRBV6-2 or TRBV6-3, the J call TRBJ2-7; perhaps TRBD2 as D (6 bases). Trimming pared 10 bases from V and 3 bases from J, leaving 13 bases between. The CDR3 consists of 12 residues. The germline gives CDR1 MNHEY, CDR2 SVGEGT. The CDR3 sequence: CATYGGNYEQYF. CDR3 bases: TGTGCCACCTATGGGGGGAACTACGAGCAGTACTTC.

This clonotype was picked up many times. J is TRBJ2-5 and V is TRBV12-3 or TRBV12-4; D may be TRBD1 (6 bases). The CDR3 covers 14 residues. Trimming cost V 4 bases and J 2 bases, with 11 bases left between them. CDR3 nucleotides: TGTGCCAGCAGTTCCGGGACAACACAAGAGACCCAGTACTTC. It codes for CASSSGTTQETQYF.

This sequence joins TRBV12-3 or TRBV12-4 and TRBJ1-2; 9 bases fit TRBD1. V shed 6 bases, J shed 4 bases, and the junction held 9 bases outside the gene matches. The CDR3 spans 15 residues. CDR3 bases: TGTGCCAGCAGCCCTCAGACAGGGGGTATCTATGGCTACACCTTC. Its translation is CASSPQTGGIYGYTF.

This clonotype has at least ten counts. The gene calls are TRBV28 and TRBJ1-2; D unclear. Per germline, CDR1 MDHEN and CDR2 SYDVKM. This CDR3 has 12 residues. Trimming removed 7 bases from V and 6 bases from J, with 12 bases in between. The CDR3 region has the DNA TGTGCCAGCACCTACGACACCCATGGCTACACCTTC. Translating it yields CASTYDTHGYTF.

This clonotype was seen ten or more times. A much larger clone lies one base from this, so it may be a read error. A read error is likely, as this CDR3 ends without the conserved phenylalanine or tryptophan. V gene TRBV6-1 combines with J gene TRBJ1-1, with D perhaps TRBD1 (5 bases). In germline, CDR1 is MNHNS, CDR2 SASEGT. Trimming took 6 bases from V and 8 from J, leaving 13 bases between them. The CDR3 length is 12 residues. Here the CDR3 reads CASSHGAVEAFS. CDR3 sequence (DNA): TGTGCCAGCAGCCACGGGGCGGTGGAAGCTTTCTCT.

This clonotype has at least ten counts. The genes are TRBV5-1 and TRBJ2-7; TRBD1 or TRBD2 may be the D gene (5 bases each). The CDR3 loop spans 14 amino acids. The V gene's germline CDR1 is SGHRS and CDR2 YFSETQ. V was shortened by 3 bases and J by 0 bases, with 10 bases between the two germline ends. CDR3 amino acids: CASSWDGYSYEQYF. The CDR3 DNA is TGCGCCAGCAGCTGGGACGGGTACTCCTACGAGCAGTACTTC. Supplemented by reference TRBV5-1 and TRBJ2-7, the full variable domain reads KAGVTQTPRYLIKTRGQQVTLSCSPISGHRSVSWYQQTPGQGLQFLFEYFSETQRNKGNFPGRFSGRQFSNSRSEMNVSTLELGDSALYLCASSWDGYSYEQYFGPGTRLTVT.

This clonotype was counted many times. This chain joins TRBV7-2 and TRBJ2-7, with D perhaps TRBD1 (6 bases). CDR3 length: 14 residues. The V and J ends lost 5 bases and 3 bases respectively, with 14 bases between them. CDR1 and CDR2 from the germline V gene are SGHTA and FQGNSA. The CDR3 spells CASSPRDTNYEQYF. The CDR3 DNA reads as TGTGCCAGCAGCCCTCGGGACACCAACTACGAGCAGTACTTC.

This clonotype was detected only once. V is TRBV24-1 and J is TRBJ1-1, with a weak D call TRBD1 (6 bases). The CDR3 is made up of 15 amino acids. The germline gives CDR1 KGHDR, CDR2 SFDVKD. V was shortened by 7 bases and J by 0 bases, with 14 bases between the two germline ends. CDR3 region: CATRGGGSLNTEAFF. The CDR3 DNA follows: TGTGCCACCAGGGGGGGGGGCAGTCTGAACACTGAAGCTTTCTTT.

Ten or more counts support this clonotype. V gene TRBV30 combines with J gene TRBJ1-2, with D hard to call. This CDR3 comprises 12 residues. Deletions cut 3 bases from V and 4 bases from J, with 9 bases between. Germline V gives CDR1 GTSNPN, CDR2 SVGIG (reference sequence). The CDR3 region is CAWREMPYGYTF. The CDR3 bases are TGTGCCTGGAGGGAAATGCCCTATGGCTACACCTTC. Full variable domain (outside the CDR3, taken from reference TRBV30 and TRBJ1-2): SQTIHQWPATLVQPVGSPLSLECTVEGTSNPNLYWYRQAAGRGLQLLFYSVGIGQISSEVPQNLSASRPQDRQFILSSKKLLLSDSGFYLCAWREMPYGYTFGSGTRLTVV.

This clonotype was seen a few times. The V call is TRBV2, the J call TRBJ2-4; unclear D gene. Deletions cut 0 bases from V and 7 bases from J, with 7 bases between. Germline V gives CDR1 SNHLY, CDR2 FYNNEI. The length of the CDR3 is 13 residues. For the CDR3, the DNA is TGTGCCAGCAGTGAAGCTGGGCGGAACATTCAGTACTTC. Its translation is CASSEAGRNIQYF.

This clonotype was counted at least ten times. Relative to the germline gene, one junction end is altered; a read error may explain this. The V gene is TRBV7-7, the J gene TRBJ2-5, with a tentative D call TRBD2 (5 bases). The germline V gene encodes CDR1 SSHAT and CDR2 FNYEAQ (reference sequence). The CDR3 has 13 residues. The CDR3 coding sequence is TGTGCTAGCAGCTACGGGGATTGGGAGACCCAGTACTTC. Translation gives CASSYGDWETQYF.

The sample holds many counts of this clonotype. This chain uses TRBV9 with TRBJ2-2; D unclear. The V end was cut by 1 base, the J end by 4 bases, with 14 bases between. Germline assignment: CDR1 SGDLS and CDR2 YYNGEE. The CDR3 length is 16 residues. The CDR3 DNA reads TGTGCCAGCAGCGTAAGGCTGACCTTAGGCACCGGGGAGCTGTTTTTT. Translated: CASSVRLTLGTGELFF.

This clonotype was observed at least ten times. The chain recombines TRBV19 with TRBJ2-5; 10 bases match TRBD1. The CDR3 totals 14 residues. Trimming at V came to 6 bases and at J to 3 bases, leaving 4 bases not matched to a gene. Germline CDR1 LNHDA, CDR2 SQIVND (reference sequence). The CDR3 DNA sequence: TGTGCCAGTAGCTCCGGGACAGGGGAAGAGACCCAGTACTTC. It codes for CASSSGTGEETQYF.